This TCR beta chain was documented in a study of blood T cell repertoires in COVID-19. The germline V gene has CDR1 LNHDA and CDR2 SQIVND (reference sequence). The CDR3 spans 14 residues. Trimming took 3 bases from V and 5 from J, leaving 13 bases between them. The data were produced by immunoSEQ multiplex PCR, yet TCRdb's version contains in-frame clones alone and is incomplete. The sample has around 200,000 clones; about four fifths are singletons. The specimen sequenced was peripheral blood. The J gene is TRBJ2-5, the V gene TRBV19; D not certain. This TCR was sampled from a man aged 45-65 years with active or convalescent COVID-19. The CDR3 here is CASSIPGRVETQYF. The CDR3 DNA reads TGTGCCAGTAGTATCCCGGGTAGAGTGGAGACCCAGTACTTC.